Presented here are 28 T cell receptor beta chains from one specimen sequenced in a study of graft-versus-host responses after intestinal transplantation. TCRdb's copy holds only in-frame clones and misses some; the assay was immunoSEQ multiplex PCR. Found here are 35,000 to 40,000 clones, over 85% of them singletons; the top ten hold roughly 0.71%. The sequences come from PBMCs, collected 16 days after intestinal transplant. These receptors came from a human patient who received an intestinal transplant, so some T cells may come from the graft donor.

The rearrangement uses TRBV7-2 and TRBJ2-7; weak D call: TRBD1 (6 bases). Trimming cost V 4 bases and J 1 base, with 11 bases left between them. There are 14 residues in the CDR3. Per germline, CDR1 SGHTA and CDR2 FQGNSA. The CDR3 region is CASSSGASSYEQYF. Here the CDR3 DNA reads TGTGCCAGCAGCTCAGGGGCCTCATCCTACGAGCAGTACTTC. The full variable domain, completed using reference TRBV7-2 and TRBJ2-7, is GAGVSQSPSNKVTEKGKDVELRCDPISGHTALYWYRQSLGQGLEFLIYFQGNSAPDKSGLPSDRFSAERTGGSVSTLTIQRTQQEDSAVYLCASSSGASSYEQYFGPGTRLTVT.

This chain uses TRBV5-1 with TRBJ2-7; D is unclear. CDR3 length: 13 residues. Trimming removed 1 base at V and 3 bases at J, with 8 bases between. From germline, CDR1 is SGHRS and CDR2 YFSETQ. CDR3 sequence (DNA): TGCGCCAGCAGCTTGACCACGGGCTACGAGCAGTACTTC. It yields the protein CASSLTTGYEQYF.

This chain joins TRBV13 and TRBJ2-7, with 16 positions matching TRBD2. Trimming cost V 5 bases and J 9 bases; bases outside gene matches: 10. Germline lookup yields CDR1 PRHDT and CDR2 FYEKMQ (reference sequence). The CDR3 sequence is 16 residues long. The CDR3 sequence is CASSKGTSGRVVVQYF. CDR3 bases: TGTGCCAGCAGCAAAGGGACTAGCGGGAGGGTAGTTGTGCAGTACTTC.

J is TRBJ2-7 and V is TRBV6-5; 10 bases line up with TRBD2. This CDR3 contains 14 residues. Germline V gene sequence: CDR1 MNHEY, CDR2 SVGAGI. Trimming at V came to 3 bases and at J to 3 bases, leaving 2 bases not matched to a gene. The CDR3 protein is CASSYRTSGYEQYF. CDR3 nucleotide sequence: TGTGCCAGCAGTTATCGGACTAGCGGCTACGAGCAGTACTTC.

This clone has a handful of counts. The V call is TRBV9, the J call TRBJ2-7; D possibly matches TRBD1 or TRBD2 (5 bases each). The V gene's germline CDR1 is SGDLS and CDR2 YYNGEE. V was trimmed by 0 bases and J by 4 bases, leaving 11 bases between them. The CDR3 has 14 residues. CDR3 region: CASSVGDGAYEQYF. The CDR3 DNA reads as TGTGCCAGCAGCGTAGGGGACGGGGCATACGAGCAGTACTTC.

The V gene is TRBV6-1, the J gene TRBJ1-2, with 8 nucleotides matching TRBD1. Germline V gene data show CDR1 as MNHNS and CDR2 as SASEGT. CDR3 length: 13 amino acids. J gave up 2 bases and V 6 bases, and 2 bases lay outside the gene matches. CDR3 sequence: CASRTGENYGYTF. The CDR3 DNA reads TGTGCCAGCAGGACAGGGGAGAACTATGGCTACACCTTC.

V gene TRBV12-2 combines with J gene TRBJ1-1; the table's D call, TRBD1, has no DNA check behind it. TRBV12-2 is termed a pseudogene. CDR3 size: 13 residues. The CDR3 DNA reads TGTGCAAGTCGCGCTCAGAACCTCGCTGAAGCTTTCTTT. This gives the protein CASRAQNLAEAFF.

V gene TRBV7-3 combines with J gene TRBJ1-6; D gene uncertain. From germline, CDR1 is SGHTA and CDR2 FQGTGA. The V end lost 2 bases, the J end lost 7 bases, and 9 bases lay between the germline ends. The CDR3 contains 14 residues. The CDR3 reads CASSLSATNSPLHF. CDR3 bases: TGTGCCAGCAGCTTATCGGCGACAAATTCACCCCTCCACTTT.

In DNA, the CDR3 is TGTGCCAGTAGTATAGACGAACGCCGGAGCTCTGGAAACACCATATATTTT. It specifies CASSIDERRSSGNTIYF. V usage is TRBV19 and J usage is TRBJ1-3; D not certain. In germline, CDR1 is LNHDA, CDR2 SQIVND (reference sequence). CDR3 length: 17 amino acids. V lost 0 bases and J 0 bases, leaving 12 bases between the germline ends.

This chain joins TRBV7-8 and TRBJ2-2, with TRBD1 matching 7 bases. CDR1 and CDR2 (germline): SGHVS, FQNEAQ. J lost 3 bases, V lost 3 bases, and 10 bases had no gene match. This CDR3 has 17 residues. The CDR3 DNA reads TGTGCCAGCAGCTTTCCTCCCGGGACAGTGGACACCGGGGAGCTGTTTTTT. It codes for CASSFPPGTVDTGELFF.

V usage is TRBV28 and J usage is TRBJ2-5, with TRBD2 identical over 15 bases. The CDR3 has 15 residues. CDR1 and CDR2 from the germline V gene are MDHEN and SYDVKM. J lost 8 bases, V lost 4 bases, and 5 bases had no gene match. The CDR3 region has the DNA TGTGCCAGCAGTTGGGGACTAGCGGGGGGCCTAACCCAGTACTTC. It encodes CASSWGLAGGLTQYF.

V usage is TRBV15 and J usage is TRBJ2-7; tentatively, D is TRBD1 or TRBD2 (7 bases each). This CDR3 has 14 amino acids. Trimming stripped 5 bases from V and 3 bases from J, with 14 bases between. Germline V gene lookup returns CDR1 LNHNV and CDR2 YYDKDF (reference sequence). The CDR3 DNA is TGTGCCACCAGCCAGGGGGAGGGAGTCTACGAGCAGTACTTC. Translating it yields CATSQGEGVYEQYF.

The CDR3 loop reads CASSKTPGQETQYF. CDR3 DNA sequence: TGTGCCAGCAGCAAGACTCCGGGGCAAGAGACCCAGTACTTC. The chain carries TRBV28 and TRBJ2-5; D may be TRBD2 (5 bases). The CDR3 extends over 14 amino acids. The V and J ends lost 6 bases and 2 bases respectively, with 13 bases between them. CDR1 MDHEN and CDR2 SYDVKM come from the germline V gene.

The chain employs TRBV21-1 and TRBJ2-7. TRBV21-1 is a recognized pseudogene. This CDR3 is built from 15 residues. CDR3 loop: CASSKARASLDEQYF. The DNA for the CDR3 is TGTGCCAGCAGCAAAGCAAGGGCCAGTCTGGACGAGCAGTACTTC.

The genes are TRBV11-2 and TRBJ2-7; D gene unclear. Germline values: CDR1 SGHAT, CDR2 FQNNGV. The ends were cut back, 1 base at V and 3 bases at J, with 13 bases in the middle. There are 15 residues in the CDR3. For the CDR3, the DNA is TGTGCCAGCAGCTTAGCGGTACACCCTATCTACGAGCAGTACTTC. Translated, it gives CASSLAVHPIYEQYF.

V usage is TRBV2 and J usage is TRBJ2-7; 7 bases are shared with TRBD1. The CDR3 totals 13 residues. The junction had 3 bases not matched to a gene; V was cut back by 7 bases and J by 0 bases. In germline, CDR1 is SNHLY, CDR2 FYNNEI. CDR3: CASKRDSSYEQYF. The CDR3 DNA reads as TGTGCCAGCAAACGGGACAGCTCCTACGAGCAGTACTTC.

The chain carries TRBV7-8 and TRBJ1-2; a weak D match, TRBD1 (5 bases). The CDR3 is 14 amino acids. With 5 bases removed from V and 5 bases from J, the gap between germline ends came to 15 bases. Germline V CDR1 and CDR2: SGHVS, FQNEAQ. This CDR3 reads CASSTGTSLYGYTF. The CDR3 DNA reads TGTGCCAGCAGCACTGGGACTTCCCTTTATGGCTACACCTTC.

V is TRBV10-3 and J is TRBJ2-7; no definite D call. The CDR3 has 11 amino acids. Trimming removed 8 bases at V and 0 bases at J, with 5 bases between. CDR1 and CDR2 from the germline V gene are ENHRY and SYGVKD. CDR3 protein: CAISYSYEQYF. The CDR3 DNA is TGTGCCATCTCCTACTCCTACGAGCAGTACTTC.

The chain employs TRBV28 and TRBJ2-1; TRBD2 agrees at 8 bases. The CDR3 contains 15 residues. The germline CDR1 and CDR2 sequences are MDHEN and SYDVKM. The ends lost 6 bases at V and 4 bases at J; junction bases unmatched: 8. CDR3 DNA: TGTGCCAGCAGCCCTACTAGCGGCCCGTACAATGAGCAGTTCTTC. This sequence encodes CASSPTSGPYNEQFF. Combining the CDR3 with reference TRBV28 and TRBJ2-1 gives the whole variable domain DVKVTQSSRYLVKRTGEKVFLECVQDMDHENMFWYRQDPGLGLRLIYFSYDVKMKEKGDIPEGYSVSREKKERFSLILESASTNQTSMYLCASSPTSGPYNEQFFGPGTRLTVL.

The chain carries TRBV2 and TRBJ2-1; 11 bases map to TRBD1. CDR1 and CDR2 (germline): SNHLY, FYNNEI. J gave up 3 bases and V 6 bases, and 7 bases lay outside the gene matches. This CDR3 comprises 16 residues. As DNA, the CDR3 is TGTGCCAGCAGGGGCGGGACAGGGGGGATCTACAATGAGCAGTTCTTC. Translated: CASRGGTGGIYNEQFF. The full variable domain, in which reference TRBV2 and TRBJ2-1 provide the parts outside the CDR3, is EPEVTQTPSHQVTQMGQEVILRCVPISNHLYFYWYRQILGQKVEFLVSFYNNEISEKSEIFDDQFSVERPDGSNFTLKIRSTKLEDSAMYFCASRGGTGGIYNEQFFGPGTRLTVL.

The V gene is TRBV7-9, the J gene TRBJ1-6; 9 bases line up with TRBD1. The germline gives CDR1 SEHNR, CDR2 FQNEAQ (reference sequence). The CDR3 covers 15 residues. Trimming cost V 2 bases and J 8 bases; bases outside gene matches: 4. CDR3 sequence: CASSLFGTGHSPLHF. CDR3 DNA: TGTGCCAGCAGCTTATTTGGGACAGGGCATTCACCCCTCCACTTT.

The rearrangement joins TRBV7-9 to TRBJ1-5, with TRBD1 as a possible D gene (5 bases). Trimming left V 5 bases short and J 2 bases short, with 13 bases between. CDR3 length: 15 amino acids. The germline gives CDR1 SEHNR, CDR2 FQNEAQ (reference sequence). The CDR3 is CASSRTGDGNQPQHF. The CDR3 DNA follows: TGTGCCAGCAGCCGGACGGGGGATGGCAATCAGCCCCAGCATTTT.

This rearrangement joins TRBV5-1 to TRBJ1-3, with unresolved D. V was clipped by 0 bases and J by 4 bases, with 8 bases between them. Germline CDR1 reads SGHRS; CDR2 reads YFSETQ. The CDR3 consists of 14 residues. This CDR3 is CASSLAGSGNTIYF. The CDR3 DNA reads TGCGCCAGCAGCTTGGCCGGGTCAGGAAACACCATATATTTT.

The J gene is TRBJ1-5, the V gene TRBV6-5; D is possibly TRBD1 (6 bases). This CDR3 region has 14 residues. Trimming shortened V by 3 bases and J by 7 bases, and 13 bases separated the two germline ends. The germline V gene encodes CDR1 MNHEY and CDR2 SVGAGI. DNA for the CDR3: TGTGCCAGCAGTTATTCACAGGGTTTCCAGCCCCAGCATTTT. Its translation is CASSYSQGFQPQHF.

CDR3 amino acids: CASSFPAGELFF. CDR3 nucleotides: TGTGCCAGCAGCTTCCCCGCAGGGGAGCTGTTTTTT. The chain couples TRBV5-6 to TRBJ2-2; no firm D call. The germline V gene encodes CDR1 SGHDT and CDR2 YYEEEE. The CDR3 runs to 12 residues. V was shortened by 2 bases and J by 8 bases, with 7 bases between the two germline ends.

CDR3 region: CASSLCIGGSGGTEAFF. The CDR3 DNA reads TGTGCCAGCAGTTTATGCATCGGGGGCAGCGGGGGCACTGAAGCTTTCTTT. The chain combines TRBV28 with TRBJ1-1; D might be TRBD1 (6 bases). The CDR3 runs 17 residues. Germline-derived CDR1 and CDR2 are MDHEN and SYDVKM. V was clipped by 0 bases and J by 4 bases, with 18 bases between them.

J is TRBJ2-5 and V is TRBV11-3, with 8 bases fitting TRBD1. The V gene end was trimmed by 1 base and the J gene end by 2 bases; junction bases not matched to a gene: 3. Germline CDR1 and CDR2: SGHNT and YENEEA. CDR3 length: 15 residues. The CDR3 sequence is CASSLGDRSQETQYF. Here the CDR3 DNA reads TGTGCCAGCAGCTTAGGGGACAGGTCACAAGAGACCCAGTACTTC.

The genes are TRBV28 and TRBJ1-2; D remains ambiguous. CDR3 size: 13 residues. Germline assignment: CDR1 MDHEN and CDR2 SYDVKM. V was trimmed by 1 base and J by 2 bases, leaving 5 bases between them. The DNA for the CDR3 is TGTGCCAGCAGTTTATCAGAGAACTATGGCTACACCTTC. Protein: CASSLSENYGYTF.